This T cell receptor (beta chain) was documented in a study of T cell clones after liver transplantation (dated by TCRdb to the late 2010s). Notes on the research overall: ITN030ST, the source of the samples, was a randomized trial that attempted immunosuppression withdrawal within 2 years of liver transplantation. After a pre-transplant mixed lymphocyte reaction, TCRbeta sequencing was used to pinpoint donor-reactive T cell clones, which were subsequently tracked in post-transplant blood. Third party-reactive TCRbeta sequences from pre-transplant MLRs were also identified as an antigen-independent comparator for donor-reactive sequences. Three of the eight recipients were HCV-positive; the others were transplanted for non-autoimmune, non-viral indications. No induction therapy was given to the subjects, and standard immunosuppression was administered until randomization at 12-24 months post-transplant. Tolerance was defined as complete immunosuppression withdrawal for at least one year with no rise in liver enzymes beyond twice the upper limit of normal. Blood samples were taken pre-transplant, pre-randomization before withdrawal, and post-randomization after full withdrawal or failed withdrawal. A cohort of 8 liver transplant recipients was studied, of whom 3 were classified as tolerant and 5 as non-tolerant. Overall study outcomes, separate from this receptor: Once repertoire turnover was taken into account, donor-reactive detection showed a significant reduction for CD4 in 7 of 8 subjects and for CD8 in 8 of 8. Low numbers of available donor cells limited the measurable donor-reactive repertoire in a couple of subjects. Donor-reactive sequences declined more than third party-reactive ones, suggesting partial antigen-specific deletion unrelated to withdrawal success. In 5 of 8 subjects, circulating donor-reactive CD4 TCRbeta sequences decreased significantly after transplant, regardless of tolerance or HCV status. Conclusions were preliminary, limited by small, heterogeneous patient numbers and non-standardized post-transplant time points. Because allograft tissue specimens were not available, migration of donor-reactive T cells into the graft, rather than deletion, may have occurred.

In regard to this clone: Its antigen remains undetermined. Per-base qualities were not stored, and no clone one base away is much larger.

Using immunoSEQ, frozen genomic DNA was subjected to high-throughput TCRbeta CDR3 sequencing, a process that included PCR amplification, mapping, bias correction and internal controls. Processing in the source paper ran as follows. Productive rearrangements were kept, and unique TCRbeta sequences were defined by CDR3 nucleotide sequence plus V and J gene. For a sequence to be called donor-reactive, it needed a frequency of at least 0.01% and at least 5-fold expansion in CFSE-low cells compared with unstimulated pre-transplant cells. Minimum frequency thresholds were set for each subject on the basis of the unstimulated sample with the lowest template count, so that a detection power of at least 90% was ensured. Jensen-Shannon divergence between the top 1000 TCRbeta sequences after and before transplant was used to measure repertoire turnover. Changes in detection of donor-reactive sequences were assessed with two-sided Fisher's exact tests. TCRdb obtained this table from immuneACCESS and retained in-frame rearrangements with V and J assigned. These tables miss some clones; where compared with another copy, unresolved V genes account for less than half of the shortfall, and the remainder is unexplained. That table furnishes V, J and clone size, whereas the DNA furnished D and trimming. This sample comprises 99,000 or so clones, approximately 85% of them detected only once. The top ten constitute 0.99% of the sample.

The time point label of this sample denotes: pre-transplant. Unstimulated PBMCs, after thawing, were stained for CD3, CD4 and CD8 and then FACS-sorted into CD3+CD4+ and CD3+CD8+ populations. Each of the 8 studied subjects was randomized to immunosuppression withdrawal. The Qiagen DNeasy Blood and Tissue Kit was used to isolate genomic DNA. V lost 1 base and J lost 6 bases; the stretch between them is 10 bases long. The CDR3, cysteine through phenylalanine, is 13 amino acids long. Kept here is only the CDR3 DNA, which spans 39 bases and is read in frame from base 1. The CDR1 and CDR2 encoded by the germline V gene are SGHTS and YDEGEE.

The V and J segments used are TRBV5-8 and TRBJ1-2; too little of a D gene remains to name it. The sequences come from CD4+ T cells from blood, collected before liver transplant. The receptor comes from a human donor who received a liver transplant. DNA sequence: TGTGCCAGCAGCTTGCGTACTATCGATGGCTACACCTTC. Its product reads: CASSLRTIDGYTF.